A single sample is the source of the 29 T cell receptor beta chains below, sequenced in a study of regulatory T cells in long-lasting Graves disease. As for time point: newly diagnosed GD, antithyroid drugs for less than 3 months. RNA isolated from PBMCs was used to make the TCR library. Arm-PCR with iRepertoire HTBI primers amplified the CDR3 regions for these TCR beta libraries. TCRdb independently ran MiXCR on the multiplex PCR reads; one entry per CDR3 protein. The sample shows roughly 420,000 distinct CDR3 sequences, about 17% of them seen only once. The same data also contributed to another study, on T cells in Graves' hyperthyroidism and ophthalmopathy.

This material consisted of peripheral blood mononuclear cells (PBMCs), taken at new diagnosis, from a patient treated with antithyroid drugs. The origin of the receptors is a young woman with Graves disease.

V is TRBV3-1 and J is TRBJ2-1; 11 nucleotides line up with TRBD2. The V gene end was trimmed by 8 bases and the J gene end by 5 bases; junction bases not matched to a gene: 11. The length of the CDR3 is 16 residues. In germline, CDR1 is LGHDT, CDR2 YNNKEL (reference sequence). The CDR3 region has the DNA TGTGCCAGCGGGAAGGTAGCGGGAGGGTTCCACAATGAGCAGTTCTTC. This codes for CASGKVAGGFHNEQFF.

The chain links TRBV4-1 to TRBJ1-1; no definite D call. V lost 1 base, J lost 4 bases, and 19 bases lay in between. Looked up from germline, CDR1 is MGHRA and CDR2 is YSYEKL. The CDR3 sequence is 17 residues long. CDR3 nucleotide sequence: TGCGCCAGCAGCCAAGGTACATTGACCCTTCTGGGCACTGAAGCTTTCTTT. Residues: CASSQGTLTLLGTEAFF.

Notes on this clonotype: A far larger clone differs by one base, so this is likely a read error. The final CDR3 position lacks the conserved phenylalanine or tryptophan, pointing to a likely read error. The chain carries TRBV6-2 or TRBV6-3 and TRBJ1-2; TRBD1 agrees at 8 bases. With 6 bases clipped from V and 0 bases from J, the junction kept 9 bases outside the gene matches. This CDR3 spans 16 amino acids. Per the germline V gene, CDR1 is MNHEY and CDR2 is SVGEGT. The CDR3 spells CASRHPDRGANYGYTL. CDR3 DNA: TGTGCCAGCAGGCACCCCGACAGGGGAGCTAACTATGGCTACACCCTC.

This clonotype was seen only once. A much larger clone sits a single nucleotide away, making a read error possible. The rearrangement joins TRBV5-1 to TRBJ2-3; a weak D match, TRBD2 (5 bases). Trimming left V 5 bases short and J 4 bases short, with 17 bases between. CDR1 and CDR2 (germline): SGHRS, YFSETQ. The CDR3 runs 15 residues. CDR3 DNA: TGCGCCAGCAGGGGAGTAGTGGGAGTTGCAGATACGCAGTATTTT. Translation: CASRGVVGVADTQYF.

J is TRBJ2-1 and V is TRBV14, with D perhaps TRBD1 (5 bases). Germline V gene data show CDR1 as SGHDN and CDR2 as FVKESK. The CDR3 runs to 18 residues. The V end was cut by 0 bases, the J end by 0 bases, with 15 bases between. CDR3 nucleotides: TGTGCCAGCAGCCAAGAATTCCCAGGGTACGGCTCCTACAATGAGCAGTTCTTC. This codes for CASSQEFPGYGSYNEQFF.

This clonotype came up a few times. The V gene is TRBV20-1, the J gene TRBJ2-1; 8 bases align to TRBD2. Germline CDR1 reads DFQATT; CDR2 reads SNEGSKA (reference sequence). The J segment lost 9 bases and the V segment lost 0 bases, leaving 10 bases of the junction unmatched. The CDR3 runs 15 residues. For the CDR3, the DNA is TGCAGTGCTAGAGACCCGGGGCTAGCGGGCGGTGAGCAGTTCTTC. It is translated as CSARDPGLAGGEQFF.

Comment on this clonotype: This clone may be a read error of a much larger clone one base away. The chain carries TRBV11-2 and TRBJ2-7; 7 bases match TRBD2. Per germline, CDR1 SGHAT and CDR2 FQNNGV. CDR3 length equals 14 residues. With V trimmed by 3 bases and J by 5 bases, 7 bases remained unmatched. This chain's CDR3 is CASSFPSGTHEQYF. CDR3 bases: TGTGCCAGCAGCTTCCCTAGCGGCACCCACGAGCAGTACTTC.

This clonotype was seen at least ten times. This chain links TRBV28 with TRBJ1-1; the D is unclear. V lost 8 bases and J lost 1, with 14 bases in between. Per the germline V gene, CDR1 is MDHEN and CDR2 is SYDVKM. CDR3 size: 14 residues. The CDR3 protein is CASRLQAANTEAFF. CDR3 DNA: TGTGCCAGCCGCCTCCAGGCAGCGAACACTGAAGCTTTCTTT. Together with reference TRBV28 and TRBJ1-1, the CDR3 gives the full variable domain: DVKVTQSSRYLVKRTGEKVFLECVQDMDHENMFWYRQDPGLGLRLIYFSYDVKMKEKGDIPEGYSVSREKKERFSLILESASTNQTSMYLCASRLQAANTEAFFGQGTRLTVV.

This clonotype was detected ten times or more. This chain connects TRBV20-1 to TRBJ2-7; D is perhaps TRBD2 (6 bases). The CDR3 is 13 residues long. The germline V and J ends were trimmed by 1 base and 4 bases, with 11 bases remaining between them. The V gene's germline CDR1 is DFQATT and CDR2 SNEGSKA (reference sequence). CDR3 region: CSARGLREYEQYF. The CDR3 DNA follows: TGCAGTGCTAGAGGTCTCCGGGAGTACGAGCAGTACTTC.

This clonotype was counted at least ten times. The chain joins TRBV28 to TRBJ2-1; 7 bases are a match to TRBD1. The CDR3 runs 16 residues. Trimming at V came to 1 base and at J to 10 bases, leaving 13 bases not matched to a gene. The germline V gene encodes CDR1 MDHEN and CDR2 SYDVKM. CDR3 nucleotides: TGTGCCAGCAGTTTATTAGTGGGACAGAGGGTTTGGGAGCAGTTCTTC. Its translation: CASSLLVGQRVWEQFF.

The V and J genes are TRBV4-1 and TRBJ2-7; possibly TRBD1 for D (6 bases). Germline V gene lookup returns CDR1 MGHRA and CDR2 YSYEKL. Between the trimmed V and J ends, which lost 1 base and 3 bases, there was a span of 13 bases. The CDR3 runs 15 residues. This chain's CDR3 is CASSQVRGQIYEQYF. The CDR3 region has the DNA TGCGCCAGCAGCCAAGTTCGGGGACAAATCTACGAGCAGTACTTC.

This clonotype was observed at least ten times. This chain links TRBV3-1 with TRBJ1-1; TRBD1 matches 8 bases. The V gene's germline CDR1 is LGHDT and CDR2 YNNKEL (reference sequence). V was clipped by 0 bases and J by 5 bases; unmatched bases: 2. CDR3 size: 14 residues. CDR3 nucleotides: TGTGCCAGCAGCCAAGACAGGGGGCATACTGAAGCTTTCTTT. This encodes CASSQDRGHTEAFF.

Ten or more counts support this clonotype. The J gene is TRBJ2-1, the V gene TRBV11-2, with 11 nucleotides matching TRBD2. The CDR3 length is 19 residues. Germline V gives CDR1 SGHAT, CDR2 FQNNGV. J lost 2 bases, V lost 0 bases, and 9 bases had no gene match. The CDR3, as DNA: TGTGCCAGCAGCTTAGATCACGGACTAGCGGGCCCCCCCTACAATGAGCAGTTCTTC. Its translation: CASSLDHGLAGPPYNEQFF.

This clonotype was counted once. This may stem from a read error, because a much larger clone lies one nucleotide away. The rearrangement links TRBV11-2 to TRBJ1-1; D is unresolved. There are 12 residues in the CDR3. The germline V gene has CDR1 SGHAT and CDR2 FQNNGV. The V end lost 8 bases, the J end lost 10 bases, and 17 bases lay between the germline ends. CDR3 loop: CASRRPGNGAFF. CDR3 bases: TGTGCCAGCCGACGACCGGGGAATGGAGCTTTCTTT.

This clonotype was seen many times. V usage is TRBV6-1 and J usage is TRBJ1-5; D may be TRBD1 (6 bases). The CDR3 loop spans 15 amino acids. The germline V gene encodes CDR1 MNHNS and CDR2 SASEGT. Trimming removed 6 bases from V and 2 bases from J, with 14 bases in between. The CDR3 loop is CASSNRQAGNQPQHF. The CDR3 nucleotides read TGTGCCAGCAGCAATAGACAGGCGGGCAATCAGCCCCAGCATTTT.

With regard to this clonotype: Relative to the germline gene, one junction end is altered; a read error may explain this. This chain joins TRBV6-2 or TRBV6-3 and TRBJ2-5, with 7 bases that match TRBD1. The germline CDR1 and CDR2 sequences are MNHEY and SVGEGT. This CDR3 region has 14 residues. CDR3 nucleotides: TGTGCCAGCGTGCGAGACAGGGCTAAAGAGGCCCAGTACTTC. Translating it yields CASVRDRAKEAQYF.

This clonotype was counted once. The chain has TRBV7-2 and TRBJ2-3, with 13 bases aligning to TRBD2. The CDR3 length is 12 residues. Looked up from germline, CDR1 is SGHTA and CDR2 is FQGNSA. CDR3 loop: CCTSGRASTQYF. The CDR3 nucleotides are TGTTGCACTAGCGGGAGGGCTAGTACGCAGTATTTT. The full variable domain, in which reference TRBV7-2 and TRBJ2-3 provide the parts outside the CDR3, is GAGVSQSPSNKVTEKGKDVELRCDPISGHTALYWYRQSLGQGLEFLIYFQGNSAPDKSGLPSDRFSAERTGGSVSTLTIQRTQQEDSAVYLCCTSGRASTQYFGPGTRLTVL.

V usage is TRBV29-1 and J usage is TRBJ2-3; TRBD1 matches 9 bases. V was clipped by 0 bases and J by 3 bases; unmatched bases: 7. Germline CDR1 and CDR2: SQVTM and ANQGSEA. The CDR3 contains 16 residues. For the CDR3, the DNA is TGCAGCGTTGAAGAGACCGGGACAGGGATAACAGATACGCAGTATTTT. Amino acids: CSVEETGTGITDTQYF.

The rearrangement links TRBV3-1 to TRBJ2-6; D not resolved. V shed 4 bases and J shed 2 bases, with 6 bases lying between them. Per germline, CDR1 LGHDT and CDR2 YNNKEL (reference sequence). The CDR3 has 14 residues. The CDR3 region is CASSLRTGANVLTF. CDR3 DNA sequence: TGTGCCAGCAGCCTAAGGACTGGGGCCAACGTCCTGACTTTC.

The chain is built from TRBV19 and TRBJ1-1; D is unclear. This CDR3 contains 16 residues. In germline, CDR1 is LNHDA, CDR2 SQIVND (reference sequence). V was clipped by 4 bases and J by 0 bases, with 15 bases between them. DNA of the CDR3: TGTGCCAGTAGTAGTCCCCCGGGGATTTTGAACACTGAAGCTTTCTTT. As protein: CASSSPPGILNTEAFF.

The gene calls are TRBV2 and TRBJ2-7; 8 bases are shared with TRBD2. V shed 1 base and J 7 bases; nucleotides not matched to a gene: 9. The CDR3 sequence is 15 residues long. Germline V CDR1 and CDR2: SNHLY, FYNNEI. This CDR3 reads CASSEGSGSVWEQYF. As DNA, the CDR3 is TGTGCCAGCAGTGAAGGAAGCGGGAGTGTCTGGGAGCAGTACTTC.

In this sample, this clonotype turned up many times. The CDR3 nucleotides read TGTGCCAGCAGCTTAGCGGGACGAGATACGCAGTATTTT. Translating gives CASSLAGRDTQYF. The chain employs TRBV7-2 and TRBJ2-3; TRBD1 or TRBD2 may be the D gene (5 bases each). The CDR3 spans 13 residues. The germline CDR1 and CDR2 sequences are SGHTA and FQGNSA. V was pared by 0 bases and J by 5 bases, with 6 bases between.

This clonotype was counted between two and nine times. The V gene is TRBV6-5, the J gene TRBJ2-1; D gene ambiguous. V was cut by 2 bases and J by 4 bases, with 6 bases left in between. Germline V gene sequence: CDR1 MNHEY, CDR2 SVGAGI. The CDR3 length is 13 residues. CDR3 nucleotide sequence: TGTGCCAGCAGTTACACTTCGTACAATGAGCAGTTCTTC. As protein: CASSYTSYNEQFF.

This clonotype was counted at least ten times. This sequence joins TRBV2 and TRBJ2-2; D call uncertain. The CDR3 sequence is 15 residues long. Germline loops: CDR1 SNHLY, CDR2 FYNNEI. The germline V and J ends were trimmed by 10 bases and 1 base, with 16 bases remaining between them. The CDR3: CATSYSGGNTGELFF. The CDR3 coding sequence is TGTGCCACCTCGTACTCCGGCGGGAACACCGGGGAGCTGTTTTTT.

In this sample, this clonotype turned up many times. V gene TRBV3-1 combines with J gene TRBJ2-7, with 9 bases matching TRBD2. The trim removed 3 bases at V and 6 bases at J, leaving 3 bases unmatched. This CDR3 is 13 amino acids long. From germline, CDR1 is LGHDT and CDR2 YNNKEL (reference sequence). CDR3 sequence reads: CASSQGLAAEQYF. The CDR3 nucleotides are TGTGCCAGCAGCCAGGGACTAGCCGCCGAGCAGTACTTC.

This clonotype was seen repeatedly, ten times or more. V usage is TRBV9 and J usage is TRBJ2-7; TRBD1 matches at 7 bases. Germline V gene lookup returns CDR1 SGDLS and CDR2 YYNGEE. The V gene end was trimmed by 3 bases and the J gene end by 2 bases; junction bases not matched to a gene: 11. CDR3 length: 16 amino acids. The CDR3 protein is CASSANSRDSTYEQYF. In DNA, the CDR3 is TGTGCCAGCAGCGCTAACAGCCGGGACAGCACCTACGAGCAGTACTTC.

Remarks on this clonotype: Possible read error: a much larger clone is one base away. This chain joins TRBV5-5 and TRBJ1-6; D is unclear. The length of the CDR3 is 15 residues. CDR1 and CDR2 from the germline V gene are SGHKS and YYEKEE (reference sequence). CDR3 in amino acids: CASSGDGKNNSPLRF. As DNA, the CDR3 is TGTGCCAGCAGCGGTGACGGGAAGAATAATTCACCCCTCCGCTTT. Full variable domain (missing parts from reference TRBV5-5 and TRBJ1-6): DAGVTQSPTHLIKTRGQQVTLRCSPISGHKSVSWYQQVLGQGPQFIFQYYEKEERGRGNFPDRFSARQFPNYSSELNVNALLLGDSALYLCASSGDGKNNSPLRFGNGTRLTVT.

This clonotype was recorded at least ten times. The chain is built from TRBV6-1 and TRBJ2-3; tentatively, D is TRBD2 (5 bases). The CDR3 has 15 residues. Trimming took 0 bases from V and 4 from J, leaving 11 bases between them. Germline lookup yields CDR1 MNHNS and CDR2 SASEGT. Written as DNA, the CDR3 is TGTGCCAGCAGTGAAGCGCCTAGCCGGCCAGATACGCAGTATTTT. Translating gives CASSEAPSRPDTQYF.

The chain has TRBV7-3 and TRBJ2-1; unclear D gene. The V end lost 4 bases, the J end lost 5 bases, and 9 bases lay between the germline ends. Per the germline V gene, CDR1 is SGHTA and CDR2 is FQGTGA. The CDR3 is 13 amino acids. The CDR3 bases are TGTGCCAGCAGCTCTCCACAAGACAATGAGCAGTTCTTC. Protein sequence: CASSSPQDNEQFF.